This TCR beta chain comes out of a study of T cell repertoires in cytomegalovirus infection. The wider study: Public TCR beta signatures indicated both CMV infection and matching HLA type.

This clonotype was counted between two and nine times. Its antigen is not known. Study-wide findings and caveats: The study found HLA-C-restricted CMV-specific TCR beta clonotypes dominating the ex vivo response. Totalled public TCR beta family frequency picked out people who carried CMV plus the relevant HLA.

TCRdb re-called the reads through MiXCR, storing one row per CDR3 protein. The sample lists 200,000 or so distinct CDR3 sequences; approximately 30% were seen once. The CDR3 length is 17 residues. Germline V CDR1 and CDR2: SEHNR, FQNEAQ (reference sequence). Trimming removed 7 bases from V and 2 bases from J, with 21 bases in between. The gene calls are TRBV7-9 and TRBJ2-1; D is uncertain. The TCR was taken from a human donor in good health (CMV status not recorded). Some clones in this sample may be carry-over from other donors' samples. Sequenced input: PBMCs. The CDR3 bases are TGTGCCAGCAACCTAGAGGAAGTAGGTCCTACCTACAATGAGCAGTTCTTC. Protein product: CASNLEEVGPTYNEQFF. Full variable domain (remainder filled in from reference TRBV7-9 and TRBJ2-1): DTGVSQNPRHKITKRGQNVTFRCDPISEHNRLYWYRQTLGQGPEFLTYFQNEAQLEKSRLLSDRFSAERPKGSFSTLEIQRTEQGDSAMYLCASNLEEVGPTYNEQFFGPGTRLTVL.